This T cell receptor (beta chain) was retrieved from a study of T-cell reconstitution after alpha-beta-depleted transplantation in children. Overall study results and limits: Expanded graft clones, several hundred of them, were reportedly the source of alpha-beta T cells about two months after transplant. Among T cells one year after transplant, newly produced cells accounted for most counts and diversity. The origin of high day-60 TCRbeta diversity in some patients lay in surviving recipient T cells and thymic progenitors.

Unique molecular identifiers were incorporated when the TCRbeta library was constructed. MiXCR, run by TCRdb on the PCR reads, gives a single entry per CDR3 protein. Of 700,000 to 950,000 distinct CDR3 sequences in the sample, less than 20% were seen once. This clonotype was seen a handful of times. The antigen remains undetermined. Looked up from germline, CDR1 is SGHDN and CDR2 is FVKESK. The CDR3 extends over 17 amino acids. V trimming: 5 bases; J trimming: 3 bases; junction bases outside the gene matches: 10. Source: PBMCs, mostly from graft donor cells, taken 360 days after TCRalphabeta/CD19-depleted stem cell transplant. The source is a male patient under 18 who had a stem cell transplant for acute lymphoblastic leukemia, so the T cells may come from the graft donor. The gene calls are TRBV14 and TRBJ2-7, with 13 nucleotides matching TRBD2. This CDR3 is CASSFGTSGEGYYEQYF. In DNA form, the CDR3 reads TGTGCCAGCAGCTTCGGGACTAGCGGGGAAGGGTACTACGAGCAGTACTTC. Variable domain in full (rest from reference TRBV14 and TRBJ2-7): EAGVTQFPSHSVIEKGQTVTLRCDPISGHDNLYWYRRVMGKEIKFLLHFVKESKQDESGMPNNRFLAERTGGTYSTLKVQPAELEDSGVYFCASSFGTSGEGYYEQYFGPGTRLTVT.